Shown below are 32 T cell receptor beta chains from a single sample sequenced in a study of shared clonotypes between healthy human individuals (TCRdb year 2020). The library came from the immunoSEQ multiplex PCR assay. TCRdb carries this immuneACCESS record with in-frame sequences only. Its versions omit some clonotypes, under half of them owing to an unresolved V gene in the studies checked, with the rest unexplained. The sample table shows roughly 450,000 clones, and around 79% are seen once. The ten largest clones add up to approximately 13% of the sample. Sample: PBMCs. Receptors were obtained from a woman aged 40 to 50 in good health. Some clones in this sample may be carry-over from other donors' samples.

V and J are TRBV11-3 and TRBJ2-5; perhaps TRBD1 as D (5 bases). CDR1 is SGHNT and CDR2 is YENEEA in the germline V gene. The CDR3 is made up of 14 amino acids. Trimming pared 4 bases from V and 0 bases from J, leaving 9 bases between. This CDR3 is CASSSGQDQETQYF. For the CDR3, the DNA is TGTGCCAGCAGCTCCGGACAAGACCAAGAGACCCAGTACTTC.

The chain's CDR3 is CASSLETDSGNTIYF. As DNA, the CDR3 is TGCGCCAGCAGCTTGGAAACCGACTCTGGAAACACCATATATTTT. This chain joins TRBV5-1 and TRBJ1-3; D is ambiguous. With 0 bases removed from V and 0 bases from J, the gap between germline ends came to 7 bases. Germline V gene data show CDR1 as SGHRS and CDR2 as YFSETQ. The CDR3 has 15 amino acids. Full variable domain (remainder filled in from reference TRBV5-1 and TRBJ1-3): KAGVTQTPRYLIKTRGQQVTLSCSPISGHRSVSWYQQTPGQGLQFLFEYFSETQRNKGNFPGRFSGRQFSNSRSEMNVSTLELGDSALYLCASSLETDSGNTIYFGEGSWLTVV.

This rearrangement joins TRBV6-4 to TRBJ2-1; TRBD2 agrees at 9 bases. CDR1 is MRHNA and CDR2 is SNTAGT in the germline V gene. Losses at the gene ends were 4 bases for V and 9 bases for J; bases not matched to a gene: 7. The CDR3 runs 14 residues. The CDR3 reads CASSVAGEGSEQFF. Here the CDR3 DNA reads TGTGCCAGCAGTGTAGCGGGGGAAGGTAGTGAGCAGTTCTTC.

The chain uses TRBV13 and TRBJ1-1, with D uncertain. The CDR3 is 14 amino acids. Between the trimmed V and J ends, which lost 7 bases and 0 bases, there was a span of 12 bases. CDR1 and CDR2 (germline): PRHDT, FYEKMQ (reference sequence). In DNA form, the CDR3 reads TGTGCCAGCACCAAAACCACGGTGAACACTGAAGCTTTCTTT. It encodes CASTKTTVNTEAFF.

This chain joins TRBV2 and TRBJ2-7, with TRBD2 matching 14 bases. In germline, CDR1 is SNHLY, CDR2 FYNNEI. The CDR3 contains 14 residues. Trimming took 7 bases from V and 9 from J; bases not matched to a gene: 8. The CDR3 sequence is CASTWGLAGEVQYF. The CDR3 nucleotides read TGTGCCAGCACATGGGGACTAGCGGGAGAAGTGCAGTACTTC.

V usage is TRBV6-6 and J usage is TRBJ1-5; D remains unclear. From germline, CDR1 is MNHNY and CDR2 SVGAGI (reference sequence). The CDR3 totals 14 residues. The V and J ends lost 6 bases and 2 bases respectively, with 11 bases between them. This CDR3 reads CASSLTTGNQPQHF. The CDR3 nucleotides read TGTGCCAGCAGCTTAACGACGGGCAATCAGCCCCAGCATTTT.

This sequence joins TRBV28 and TRBJ1-2, with D uncertain. The ends were cut back, 2 bases at V and 4 bases at J, with 11 bases in the middle. The CDR3 has 14 residues. CDR1 MDHEN and CDR2 SYDVKM come from the germline V gene. Here the CDR3 reads CASSLGQQLYGYTF. CDR3 sequence (DNA): TGTGCCAGCAGTTTAGGGCAGCAGCTCTATGGCTACACCTTC.

This clone was detected only once. The J gene is TRBJ2-1, the V gene TRBV29-1; no clear D gene. Germline values: CDR1 SQVTM, CDR2 ANQGSEA. V shed 1 base and J shed 7 bases, with 8 bases lying between them. There are 12 residues in the CDR3. CDR3 nucleotide sequence: TGCAGCGTTGAAGGGATTCTGAATGAGCAGTTCTTC. This codes for CSVEGILNEQFF.

This sequence joins TRBV19 and TRBJ2-1; 7 bases match TRBD2. The CDR3 extends over 15 amino acids. Trimming took 1 base from V and 6 from J; bases not matched to a gene: 6. Germline CDR1 reads LNHDA; CDR2 reads SQIVND (reference sequence). The CDR3 sequence is CASSIGGLGGNEQFF. The CDR3 coding sequence is TGTGCCAGTAGTATAGGTGGACTAGGAGGCAATGAGCAGTTCTTC.

The chain has TRBV5-1 and TRBJ2-2; D possibly corresponds to TRBD2 (6 bases). Looked up from germline, CDR1 is SGHRS and CDR2 is YFSETQ. V was shortened by 4 bases and J by 0 bases, with 16 bases between the two germline ends. The CDR3 extends over 17 amino acids. The chain's CDR3 is CASSIGISGANTGELFF. CDR3 bases: TGCGCCAGCAGCATTGGAATTTCGGGAGCGAACACCGGGGAGCTGTTTTTT.

CDR3 coding DNA: TGTGCCAGCAGCTTAGGCGGGAGGGCCACAGATACGCAGTATTTT. Translating gives CASSLGGRATDTQYF. This chain uses TRBV7-2 with TRBJ2-3, with 9 positions matching TRBD2. The CDR3 contains 15 residues. Losses at the gene ends were 1 base for V and 2 bases for J; bases not matched to a gene: 1. Germline loops: CDR1 SGHTA, CDR2 FQGNSA. Full variable domain (rest looked up from reference TRBV7-2 and TRBJ2-3): GAGVSQSPSNKVTEKGKDVELRCDPISGHTALYWYRQSLGQGLEFLIYFQGNSAPDKSGLPSDRFSAERTGGSVSTLTIQRTQQEDSAVYLCASSLGGRATDTQYFGPGTRLTVL.

V and J are TRBV27 and TRBJ1-1, with 7 positions matching TRBD1. Trimming removed 6 bases from V and 1 base from J; junction bases left unmatched: 14. CDR1 is MNHEY, CDR2 SMNVEV, per germline (reference sequence). There are 17 residues in the CDR3. The CDR3 region is CASRVGGAGGPNTEAFF. The CDR3 DNA follows: TGTGCCAGCAGGGTTGGGGGGGCAGGGGGACCGAACACTGAAGCTTTCTTT.

The chain joins TRBV6-1 to TRBJ2-1; D might be TRBD1 or TRBD2, each matching 5 bases. This CDR3 is built from 14 residues. CDR1 and CDR2 (germline): MNHNS, SASEGT. V shed 5 bases and J shed 10 bases, with 18 bases lying between them. The CDR3 sequence: CASSSGTLVKEQFF. Here the CDR3 DNA reads TGTGCCAGCAGTTCCGGGACCCTAGTTAAAGAGCAGTTCTTC.

This chain links TRBV2 with TRBJ2-2; 11 nucleotides line up with TRBD1. Trimming took 6 bases from V and 6 from J; bases not matched to a gene: 9. There are 16 residues in the CDR3. Germline V CDR1 and CDR2: SNHLY, FYNNEI. The CDR3 loop is CASRRTGGGSSGELFF. CDR3 nucleotide sequence: TGTGCCAGCAGGAGGACAGGGGGCGGAAGTTCCGGGGAGCTGTTTTTT.

This chain uses TRBV19 with TRBJ1-3; D is uncertain. In germline, CDR1 is LNHDA, CDR2 SQIVND (reference sequence). The V end was cut by 5 bases, the J end by 4 bases, with 9 bases between. This CDR3 region has 13 residues. The CDR3 is CASSSGFGNTIYF. CDR3 DNA: TGTGCCAGTAGTTCTGGTTTCGGAAACACCATATATTTT. The full variable domain, in which reference TRBV19 and TRBJ1-3 provide the parts outside the CDR3, is DGGITQSPKYLFRKEGQNVTLSCEQNLNHDAMYWYRQDPGQGLRLIYYSQIVNDFQKGDIAEGYSVSREKKESFPLTVTSAQKNPTAFYLCASSSGFGNTIYFGEGSWLTVV.

The chain links TRBV4-2 to TRBJ1-2, with D uncertain. Trimming cost V 4 bases and J 3 bases, with 9 bases left between them. This CDR3 contains 13 residues. Germline lookup yields CDR1 LGHNA and CDR2 YNFKEQ. In DNA form, the CDR3 reads TGTGCCAGCAGCCCATCGCTAGACTATGGCTACACCTTC. This encodes CASSPSLDYGYTF.

The V call is TRBV6-4, the J call TRBJ2-1; 7 bases agree with TRBD1. This CDR3 spans 12 amino acids. Germline assignment: CDR1 MRHNA and CDR2 SNTAGT. V trimming: 5 bases; J trimming: 15 bases; junction bases outside the gene matches: 10. DNA for the CDR3: TGTGCCAGCAGTAAAGGACAGGCCGCCCTGTTCTTC. Residues: CASSKGQAALFF.

This clone has a handful of counts. The rearrangement joins TRBV18 to TRBJ2-3, with 7 bases that match TRBD2. Germline trimming cut 1 base from V and 3 bases from J; bases unmatched to any gene: 4. The length of the CDR3 is 15 residues. The V gene's germline CDR1 is KGHSH and CDR2 LQKENI. This CDR3 is CASSPQTSRTDTQYF. The CDR3 DNA reads as TGTGCCAGCTCACCACAGACTAGCAGAACAGATACGCAGTATTTT. Full variable domain (remainder filled in from reference TRBV18 and TRBJ2-3): NAGVMQNPRHLVRRRGQEARLRCSPMKGHSHVYWYRQLPEEGLKFMVYLQKENIIDESGMPKERFSAEFPKEGPSILRIQQVVRGDSAAYFCASSPQTSRTDTQYFGPGTRLTVL.

V gene TRBV28 combines with J gene TRBJ2-5; D might be TRBD2 (7 bases). Looked up from germline, CDR1 is MDHEN and CDR2 is SYDVKM. CDR3 size: 16 residues. V dropped 6 bases and J dropped 4 bases, with 21 bases sitting between them. Here the CDR3 DNA reads TGTGCCAGCAGAAGGGGGGGCGGACTGGGGCGAGAGACCCAGTACTTC. It yields the protein CASRRGGGLGRETQYF.

The rearrangement links TRBV6-1 to TRBJ1-1; unclear D gene. The CDR3 extends over 14 amino acids. Germline assignment: CDR1 MNHNS and CDR2 SASEGT. V was pared by 5 bases and J by 3 bases, with 13 bases between. CDR3 sequence: CASSFNLVYTEAFF. CDR3 DNA sequence: TGTGCCAGCAGTTTTAATCTCGTGTACACTGAAGCTTTCTTT.

This chain uses TRBV5-4 with TRBJ2-3, with a possible D match to TRBD2 (5 bases). CDR3 length equals 14 residues. The germline V gene has CDR1 SGHNT and CDR2 YYREEE (reference sequence). V was trimmed by 1 base and J by 6 bases, leaving 12 bases between them. CDR3 region: CASSLRGSVDTQYF. CDR3 DNA sequence: TGTGCCAGCAGCTTGAGAGGGAGCGTGGATACGCAGTATTTT.

This CDR3 reads CASSSLGLAGGGGYEQYF. In nucleotides, the CDR3 is TGTGCCAGCAGTTCCCTAGGACTAGCGGGAGGGGGTGGCTACGAGCAGTACTTC. V is TRBV28 and J is TRBJ2-7; 15 nucleotides line up with TRBD2. The V gene end was trimmed by 4 bases and the J gene end by 3 bases; junction bases not matched to a gene: 10. The germline V gene has CDR1 MDHEN and CDR2 SYDVKM. CDR3 length equals 18 residues.

The chain recombines TRBV4-3 with TRBJ2-2; the D gene is possibly TRBD2 (6 bases). Germline values: CDR1 LGHNA, CDR2 YSLEER. CDR3 size: 17 residues. V lost 0 bases and J 8 bases, leaving 19 bases between the germline ends. CDR3 coding DNA: TGCGCCAGCAGCCAAGATATGGGCCTAATGGGGAGGGGGGAGCTGTTTTTT. Residues: CASSQDMGLMGRGELFF.

The J gene is TRBJ1-1, the V gene TRBV19, with D possibly being TRBD1 (6 bases). The V end lost 5 bases, the J end lost 4 bases, and 17 bases lay between the germline ends. Germline V gene sequence: CDR1 LNHDA, CDR2 SQIVND (reference sequence). This CDR3 comprises 15 residues. CDR3 residues: CASSPGGARFTEAFF. The CDR3 DNA reads TGTGCCAGTAGTCCTGGGGGGGCCCGGTTCACTGAAGCTTTCTTT.

The V gene is TRBV19, the J gene TRBJ1-1; no reliable D call. The CDR3 extends over 13 amino acids. Germline CDR1 and CDR2: LNHDA and SQIVND (reference sequence). Between the trimmed V and J ends, which lost 1 base and 5 bases, there was a span of 8 bases. The CDR3, as DNA: TGTGCCAGTAGTATAGTTGAGGGTACTGAAGCTTTCTTT. This codes for CASSIVEGTEAFF.

The J gene is TRBJ2-7, the V gene TRBV5-1, with TRBD1 identical over 8 bases. The germline V gene encodes CDR1 SGHRS and CDR2 YFSETQ. This CDR3 is 15 amino acids long. With 0 bases clipped from V and 2 bases from J, the junction kept 4 bases outside the gene matches. DNA for the CDR3: TGCGCCAGCAGCTTGGGGGCAGGGGGCACCTACGAGCAGTACTTC. This codes for CASSLGAGGTYEQYF.

This clone was observed a single time. This chain connects TRBV28 to TRBJ1-5; possibly TRBD1 for D (5 bases). V was trimmed by 3 bases and J by 5 bases, leaving 11 bases between them. In germline, CDR1 is MDHEN, CDR2 SYDVKM. This CDR3 region has 14 residues. CDR3 in DNA: TGTGCCAGCAGTTTGGGGGGAGATCATCAGCCCCAGCATTTT. Amino acid sequence: CASSLGGDHQPQHF.

V gene TRBV6-4 combines with J gene TRBJ2-6; 7 bases are shared with TRBD1. CDR1 and CDR2 from the germline V gene are MRHNA and SNTAGT. Trimming at V came to 0 bases and at J to 3 bases, leaving 5 bases not matched to a gene. The CDR3 has 17 amino acids. CDR3 nucleotide sequence: TGTGCCAGCAGTGACTCGAAAGGGGGCGGTGGGGCCAACGTCCTGACTTTC. Translating it yields CASSDSKGGGGANVLTF.

The chain uses TRBV5-1 and TRBJ1-5; 7 bases match TRBD1. The germline gives CDR1 SGHRS, CDR2 YFSETQ. With 4 bases clipped from V and 2 bases from J, the junction kept 3 bases outside the gene matches. The length of the CDR3 is 14 residues. The CDR3 coding sequence is TGCGCCAGCAGCCCTGGACAGGGCAATCAGCCCCAGCATTTT. It encodes CASSPGQGNQPQHF.

The sample holds one count of this clone. The chain uses TRBV15 and TRBJ2-1; D gene unclear. Trimming pared 5 bases from V and 1 base from J, leaving 15 bases between. The CDR3 is made up of 16 amino acids. Germline CDR1 and CDR2: LNHNV and YYDKDF (reference sequence). The DNA for the CDR3 is TGTGCCACCAGCTTCTGGCTCCAGAAATCCTACAATGAGCAGTTCTTC. It specifies CATSFWLQKSYNEQFF. The complete variable domain, with remaining parts taken from reference TRBV15 and TRBJ2-1, reads DAMVIQNPRYQVTQFGKPVTLSCSQTLNHNVMYWYQQKSSQAPKLLFHYYDKDFNNEADTPDNFQSRRPNTSFCFLDIRSPGLGDTAMYLCATSFWLQKSYNEQFFGPGTRLTVL.

The V and J genes are TRBV7-2 and TRBJ2-7; 14 bases are a match to TRBD2. Germline-derived CDR1 and CDR2 are SGHTA and FQGNSA. The CDR3 spans 17 residues. V trimming: 2 bases; J trimming: 7 bases; junction bases outside the gene matches: 10. CDR3 region: CASSLPPGTSGGLEQYF. The CDR3 bases are TGTGCCAGCAGCTTACCTCCCGGGACTAGCGGGGGCCTTGAGCAGTACTTC.

This chain uses TRBV5-1 with TRBJ2-1, with TRBD2 matching 7 bases. The CDR3 extends over 16 amino acids. With V trimmed by 0 bases and J by 0 bases, 3 bases remained unmatched. Germline V gives CDR1 SGHRS, CDR2 YFSETQ. CDR3 loop: CASSLVSGGSYNEQFF. Written as DNA, the CDR3 is TGCGCCAGCAGCTTGGTTTCGGGGGGCTCCTACAATGAGCAGTTCTTC. Drawing the rest from reference TRBV5-1 and TRBJ2-1, the complete variable domain is KAGVTQTPRYLIKTRGQQVTLSCSPISGHRSVSWYQQTPGQGLQFLFEYFSETQRNKGNFPGRFSGRQFSNSRSEMNVSTLELGDSALYLCASSLVSGGSYNEQFFGPGTRLTVL.